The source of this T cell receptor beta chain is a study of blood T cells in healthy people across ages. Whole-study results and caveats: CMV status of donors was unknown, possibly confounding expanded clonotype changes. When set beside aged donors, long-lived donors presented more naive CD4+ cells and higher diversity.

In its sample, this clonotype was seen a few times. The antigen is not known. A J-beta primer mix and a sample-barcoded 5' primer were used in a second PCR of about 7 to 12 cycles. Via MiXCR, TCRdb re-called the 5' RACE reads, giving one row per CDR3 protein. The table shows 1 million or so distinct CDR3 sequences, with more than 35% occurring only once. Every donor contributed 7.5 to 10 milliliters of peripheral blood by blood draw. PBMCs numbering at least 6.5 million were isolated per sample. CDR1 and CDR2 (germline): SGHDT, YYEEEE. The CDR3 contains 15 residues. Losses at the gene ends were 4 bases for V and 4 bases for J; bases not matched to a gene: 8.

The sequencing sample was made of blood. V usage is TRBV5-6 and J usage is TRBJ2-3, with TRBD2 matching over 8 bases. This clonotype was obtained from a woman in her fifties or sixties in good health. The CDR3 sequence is CASSRIAGSADTQYF. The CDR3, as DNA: TGTGCCAGCAGCCGTATAGCGGGGTCCGCAGATACGCAGTATTTT.